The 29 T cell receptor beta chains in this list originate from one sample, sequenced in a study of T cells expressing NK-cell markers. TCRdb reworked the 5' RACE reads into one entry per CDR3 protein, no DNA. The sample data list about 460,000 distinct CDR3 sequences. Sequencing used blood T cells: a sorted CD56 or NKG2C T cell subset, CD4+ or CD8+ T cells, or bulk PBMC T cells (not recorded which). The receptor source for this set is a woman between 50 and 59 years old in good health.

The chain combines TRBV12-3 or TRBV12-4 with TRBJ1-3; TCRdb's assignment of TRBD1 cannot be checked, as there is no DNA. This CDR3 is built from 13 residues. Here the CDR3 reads CASSPGQGNTIYF.

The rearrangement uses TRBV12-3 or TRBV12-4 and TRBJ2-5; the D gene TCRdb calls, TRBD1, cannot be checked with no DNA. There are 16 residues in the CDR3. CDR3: CASSILPYGGEETQYF.

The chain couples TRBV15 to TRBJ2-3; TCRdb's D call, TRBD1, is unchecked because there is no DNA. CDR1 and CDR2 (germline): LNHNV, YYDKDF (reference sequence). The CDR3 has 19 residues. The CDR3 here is CATSRGPGQESRSTDTQYF.

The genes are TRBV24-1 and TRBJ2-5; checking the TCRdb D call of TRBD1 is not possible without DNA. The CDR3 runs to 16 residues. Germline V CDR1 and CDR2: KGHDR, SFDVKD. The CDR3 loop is CATSDPGQGGQETQYF.

This CDR3 reads CASSDVAQGSTGELFF. J is TRBJ2-2 and V is TRBV10-2; TCRdb indicates TRBD1, and absent DNA this call remains unverified. CDR1 and CDR2 (germline): WSHSY, SAAADI. The CDR3 is 16 residues long.

The CDR3 loop reads CSAGSSNEQFF. The chain recombines TRBV20-1 with TRBJ2-1. The CDR3 spans 11 residues. Germline V gene data show CDR1 as DFQATT and CDR2 as SNEGSKA (reference sequence).

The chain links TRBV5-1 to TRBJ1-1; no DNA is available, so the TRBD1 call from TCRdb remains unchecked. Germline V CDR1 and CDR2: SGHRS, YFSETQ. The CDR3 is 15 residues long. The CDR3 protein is CASSLEVGGWTEAFF.

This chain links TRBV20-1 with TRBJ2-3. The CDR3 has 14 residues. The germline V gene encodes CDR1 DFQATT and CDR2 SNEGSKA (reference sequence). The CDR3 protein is CSALDWTITDTQYF.

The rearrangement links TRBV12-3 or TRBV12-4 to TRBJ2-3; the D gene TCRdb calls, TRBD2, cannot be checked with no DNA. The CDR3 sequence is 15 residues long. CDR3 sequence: CASSPRSGTSDTQYF.

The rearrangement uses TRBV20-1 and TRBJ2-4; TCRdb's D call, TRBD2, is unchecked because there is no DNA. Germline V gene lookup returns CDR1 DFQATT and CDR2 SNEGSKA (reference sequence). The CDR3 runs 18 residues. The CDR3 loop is CSAPQWGERDRRGNIQYF.

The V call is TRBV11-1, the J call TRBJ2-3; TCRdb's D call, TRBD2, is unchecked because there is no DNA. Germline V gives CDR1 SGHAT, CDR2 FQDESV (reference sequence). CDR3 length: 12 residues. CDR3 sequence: CASSTEGDTQYF.

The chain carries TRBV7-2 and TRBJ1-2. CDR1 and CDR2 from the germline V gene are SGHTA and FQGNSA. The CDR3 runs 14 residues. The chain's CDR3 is CASSLELMVGGYTF.

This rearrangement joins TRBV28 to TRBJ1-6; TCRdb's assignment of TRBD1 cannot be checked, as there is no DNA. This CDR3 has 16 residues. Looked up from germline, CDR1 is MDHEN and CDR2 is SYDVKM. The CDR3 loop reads CASSTAGRGFGPPLHF.

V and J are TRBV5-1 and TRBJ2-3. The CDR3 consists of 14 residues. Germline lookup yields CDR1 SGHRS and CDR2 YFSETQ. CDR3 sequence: CASSSGLGTDTQYF.

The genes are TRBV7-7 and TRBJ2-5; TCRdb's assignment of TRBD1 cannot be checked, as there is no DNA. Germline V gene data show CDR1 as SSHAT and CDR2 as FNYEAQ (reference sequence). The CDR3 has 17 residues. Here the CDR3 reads CASSFSTGGARRETQYF.

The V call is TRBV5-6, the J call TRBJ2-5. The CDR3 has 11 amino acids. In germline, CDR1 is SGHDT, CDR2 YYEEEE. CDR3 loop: CASTSQETQYF.

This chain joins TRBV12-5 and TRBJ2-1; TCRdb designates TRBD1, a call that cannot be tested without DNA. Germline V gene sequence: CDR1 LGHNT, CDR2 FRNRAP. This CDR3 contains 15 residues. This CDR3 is CASERGVGISNEQFF.

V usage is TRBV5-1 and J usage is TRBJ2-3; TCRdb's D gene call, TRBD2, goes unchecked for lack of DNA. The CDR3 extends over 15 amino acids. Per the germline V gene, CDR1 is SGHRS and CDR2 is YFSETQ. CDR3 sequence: CASSKLAGTPDTQYF.

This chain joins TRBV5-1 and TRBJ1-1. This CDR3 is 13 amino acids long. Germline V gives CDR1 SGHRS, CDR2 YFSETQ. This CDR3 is CASSEPGRTEAFF. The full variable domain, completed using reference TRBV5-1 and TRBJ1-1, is KAGVTQTPRYLIKTRGQQVTLSCSPISGHRSVSWYQQTPGQGLQFLFEYFSETQRNKGNFPGRFSGRQFSNSRSEMNVSTLELGDSALYLCASSEPGRTEAFFGQGTRLTVV.

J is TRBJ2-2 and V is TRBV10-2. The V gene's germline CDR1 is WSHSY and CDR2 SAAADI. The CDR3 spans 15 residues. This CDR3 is CASSGPQTLAGELFF.

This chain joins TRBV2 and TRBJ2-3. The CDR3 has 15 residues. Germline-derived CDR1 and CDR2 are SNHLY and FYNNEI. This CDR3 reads CASRPTVADTDTQYF.

The CDR3 loop is CASSQRPARGTQYF. V and J are TRBV3-1 and TRBJ2-5. The CDR3 contains 14 residues. Looked up from germline, CDR1 is LGHDT and CDR2 is YNNKEL (reference sequence).

This CDR3 reads CASSPRRQGAAEQFF. V usage is TRBV4-2 and J usage is TRBJ2-1; with no DNA, the TCRdb D assignment of TRBD1 cannot be verified. Germline CDR1 LGHNA, CDR2 YNFKEQ. CDR3 length equals 15 residues.

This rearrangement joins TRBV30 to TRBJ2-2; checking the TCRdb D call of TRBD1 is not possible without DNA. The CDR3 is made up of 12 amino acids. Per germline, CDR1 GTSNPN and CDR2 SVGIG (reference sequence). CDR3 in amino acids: CAWDSNTGELFF.

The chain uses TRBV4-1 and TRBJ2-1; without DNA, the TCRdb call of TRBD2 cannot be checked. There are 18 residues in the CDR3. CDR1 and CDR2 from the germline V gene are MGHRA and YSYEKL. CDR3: CASSQDGWTSGRANEQFF.

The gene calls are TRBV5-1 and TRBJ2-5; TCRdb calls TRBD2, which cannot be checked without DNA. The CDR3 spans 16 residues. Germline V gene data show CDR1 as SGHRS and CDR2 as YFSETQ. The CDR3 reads CASSLAATSDLETQYF. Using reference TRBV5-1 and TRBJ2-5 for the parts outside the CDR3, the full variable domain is KAGVTQTPRYLIKTRGQQVTLSCSPISGHRSVSWYQQTPGQGLQFLFEYFSETQRNKGNFPGRFSGRQFSNSRSEMNVSTLELGDSALYLCASSLAATSDLETQYFGPGTRLLVL.

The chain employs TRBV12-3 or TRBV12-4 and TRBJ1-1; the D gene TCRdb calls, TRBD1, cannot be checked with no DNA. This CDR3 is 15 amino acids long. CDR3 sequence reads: CASSLPGRMNTEAFF.

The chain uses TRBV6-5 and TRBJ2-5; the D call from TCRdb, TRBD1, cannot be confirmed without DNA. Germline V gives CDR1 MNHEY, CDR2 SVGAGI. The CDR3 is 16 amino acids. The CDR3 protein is CASSYEQGRGEETQYF.

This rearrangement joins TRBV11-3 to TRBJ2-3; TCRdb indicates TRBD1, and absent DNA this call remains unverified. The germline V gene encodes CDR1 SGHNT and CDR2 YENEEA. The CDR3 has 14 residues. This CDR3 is CASSSRGQTDTQYF. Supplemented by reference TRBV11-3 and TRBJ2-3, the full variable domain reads EAGVVQSPRYKIIEKKQPVAFWCNPISGHNTLYWYLQNLGQGPELLIRYENEEAVDDSQLPKDRFSAERLKGVDSTLKIQPAELGDSAVYLCASSSRGQTDTQYFGPGTRLTVL.